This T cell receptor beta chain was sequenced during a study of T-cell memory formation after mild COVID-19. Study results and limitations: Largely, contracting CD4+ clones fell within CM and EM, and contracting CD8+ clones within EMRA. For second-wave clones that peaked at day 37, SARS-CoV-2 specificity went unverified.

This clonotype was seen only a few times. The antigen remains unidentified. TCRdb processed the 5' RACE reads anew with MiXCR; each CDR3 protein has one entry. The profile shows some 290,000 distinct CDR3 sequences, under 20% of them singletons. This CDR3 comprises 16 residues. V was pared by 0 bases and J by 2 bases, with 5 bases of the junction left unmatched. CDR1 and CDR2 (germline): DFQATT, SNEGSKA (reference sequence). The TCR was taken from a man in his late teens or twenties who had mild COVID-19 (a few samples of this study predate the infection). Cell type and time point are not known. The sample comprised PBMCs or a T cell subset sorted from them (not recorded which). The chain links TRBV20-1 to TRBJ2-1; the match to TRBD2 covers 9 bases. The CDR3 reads CSARDLAGLTYNEQFF. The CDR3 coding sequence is TGCAGTGCTAGAGACCTAGCGGGATTGACCTACAATGAGCAGTTCTTC.